The 19 T cell receptor beta chains below all came from one sample that was sequenced in a study of PD-1 blockade in classical Hodgkin lymphoma. No patient escaped relapse after autologous stem cell transplantation, and brentuximab vedotin exposure varied. Generated by immunoSEQ multiplex PCR, the TCRdb table keeps only in-frame clones and is missing some. The profile shows fewer than 30,000 clones, 78% of them singletons. The source was peripheral blood mononuclear cells (PBMCs), collected before the second cycle of nivolumab. The origin of the receptors is a human donor with classical Hodgkin lymphoma.

Judged by abundance, this clone is medium-sized. The CDR3 DNA reads as TGTGCCAGCAGCTTAGCGCAGGGTATCACTGAAGCTTTCTTT. Protein sequence: CASSLAQGITEAFF. This chain links TRBV11-1 with TRBJ1-1, with D possibly TRBD1 on 5 matching bases. Germline V CDR1 and CDR2: SGHAT, FQDESV (reference sequence). V was clipped by 0 bases and J by 4 bases, with 9 bases between them. The CDR3 is made up of 14 amino acids. The full variable domain, in which reference TRBV11-1 and TRBJ1-1 provide the parts outside the CDR3, is EAEVAQSPRYKITEKSQAVAFWCDPISGHATLYWYRQILGQGPELLVQFQDESVVDDSQLPKDRFSAERLKGVDSTLKIQPAELGDSAMYLCASSLAQGITEAFFGQGTRLTVV.

This sequence joins TRBV28 and TRBJ2-1, with 11 positions matching TRBD2. Germline V gene lookup returns CDR1 MDHEN and CDR2 SYDVKM. V lost 6 bases to trimming and J lost 4 bases; unmatched junction nucleotides: 8. There are 16 residues in the CDR3. CDR3 nucleotide sequence: TGTGCCAGCAGACCTAGCGGGGGGATCAAGTACAATGAGCAGTTCTTC. Its translation is CASRPSGGIKYNEQFF.

Only one count was recorded for this clone. J is TRBJ1-3 and V is TRBV7-9; 9 bases agree with TRBD1. This CDR3 has 14 amino acids. The J segment lost 9 bases and the V segment lost 0 bases, leaving 3 bases of the junction unmatched. CDR1 is SEHNR and CDR2 is FQNEAQ in the germline V gene (reference sequence). CDR3 sequence reads: CASSLAGTGSTIYF. CDR3 nucleotide sequence: TGTGCCAGCAGCTTAGCCGGGACAGGGAGCACCATATATTTT.

The sample holds a few counts of this clone. The chain combines TRBV5-1 with TRBJ1-1; 7 nucleotides line up with TRBD1. The V gene end was trimmed by 5 bases and the J gene end by 1 base; junction bases not matched to a gene: 5. CDR3 length: 14 amino acids. Germline values: CDR1 SGHRS, CDR2 YFSETQ. CDR3 region: CASSTGTANTEAFF. For the CDR3, the DNA is TGCGCCAGCAGTACCGGGACAGCGAACACTGAAGCTTTCTTT.

The chain joins TRBV6-4 to TRBJ1-2, with 7 bases matching TRBD1. With V trimmed by 0 bases and J by 8 bases, 6 bases remained unmatched. The CDR3 is 14 residues long. From germline, CDR1 is MRHNA and CDR2 SNTAGT. Here the CDR3 DNA reads TGTGCCAGCAGTGACTCCGAGGGGGCGAGGGGCTACACCTTC. It codes for CASSDSEGARGYTF.

CDR3 sequence: CASSPGGARETQYF. The CDR3 DNA reads TGTGCCAGCTCACCCGGGGGGGCCAGAGAGACCCAGTACTTC. The chain employs TRBV18 and TRBJ2-5; 8 positions match TRBD2. This CDR3 comprises 14 residues. Germline assignment: CDR1 KGHSH and CDR2 LQKENI. V gave up 3 bases and J gave up 4 bases; unmatched junction bases: 4.

The chain recombines TRBV11-3 with TRBJ2-7; D remains unclear. This CDR3 has 14 residues. The germline CDR1 and CDR2 sequences are SGHNT and YENEEA. V dropped 3 bases and J dropped 6 bases, with 15 bases sitting between them. The CDR3 DNA reads TGTGCCAGCAGCTTCTGGACCGACGACCGCGAGCAGTACTTC. Amino acids: CASSFWTDDREQYF.

The chain carries TRBV5-1 and TRBJ1-1; 7 bases line up with TRBD1. The CDR3 loop spans 15 amino acids. V gave up 0 bases and J gave up 4 bases; unmatched junction bases: 6. Germline V gene lookup returns CDR1 SGHRS and CDR2 YFSETQ. In nucleotides, the CDR3 is TGCGCCAGCAGCTTGGGGGGGACAGACAGCACTGAAGCTTTCTTT. Amino acid sequence: CASSLGGTDSTEAFF.

The chain carries TRBV13 and TRBJ1-2, with TRBD1 matching over 8 bases. Germline V gene lookup returns CDR1 PRHDT and CDR2 FYEKMQ (reference sequence). The CDR3 loop spans 16 amino acids. The V gene end was trimmed by 0 bases and the J gene end by 4 bases; junction bases not matched to a gene: 7. CDR3 nucleotides: TGTGCCAGCAGCTTAGGGACAGGGGCAATATTCTATGGCTACACCTTC. This gives the protein CASSLGTGAIFYGYTF.

As to this clone: Its ends do not fully match the called genes, so a read error is possible. This chain uses TRBV18 with TRBJ1-1; D ambiguous. The CDR3 has 12 amino acids. Germline lookup yields CDR1 KGHSH and CDR2 LQKENI. CDR3 residues: CASSPGNAEAFF. The DNA for the CDR3 is TGTGCCAGCTCACCAGGGAACGCTGAAGCTTTCTTT.

By proportion, this clone is medium-sized (0.01 to 0.1%). The chain couples TRBV28 to TRBJ2-5; a possible D gene is TRBD2 (6 bases). The germline V and J ends were trimmed by 5 bases and 0 bases, with 10 bases remaining between them. CDR1 and CDR2 from the germline V gene are MDHEN and SYDVKM. There are 14 residues in the CDR3. CDR3 sequence: CASSRAGNQETQYF. The CDR3 nucleotides are TGTGCCAGCAGTCGAGCGGGTAACCAAGAGACCCAGTACTTC.

The chain combines TRBV19 with TRBJ2-7; D is perhaps TRBD1 (6 bases). Germline CDR1 and CDR2: LNHDA and SQIVND (reference sequence). V lost 5 bases and J 5 bases, leaving 19 bases between the germline ends. CDR3 length equals 15 residues. For the CDR3, the DNA is TGTGCCAGTAGTCACCGGGACATCAAGACCCACGAGCAGTACTTC. Its protein product is CASSHRDIKTHEQYF.

This chain uses TRBV5-6 with TRBJ1-2; 10 positions match TRBD1. The germline gives CDR1 SGHDT, CDR2 YYEEEE. CDR3 length equals 15 residues. V dropped 2 bases and J dropped 7; count of bases not matched to a gene: 8. CDR3 amino acids: CASSFWTGGVGGYTF. CDR3 bases: TGTGCCAGCAGCTTTTGGACAGGGGGAGTGGGTGGCTACACCTTC. The whole variable domain, remainder taken from reference TRBV5-6 and TRBJ1-2, is DAGVTQSPTHLIKTRGQQVTLRCSPKSGHDTVSWYQQALGQGPQFIFQYYEEEERQRGNFPDRFSGHQFPNYSSELNVNALLLGDSALYLCASSFWTGGVGGYTFGSGTRLTVV.

V gene TRBV11-2 combines with J gene TRBJ2-7, with 7 bases that match TRBD1. The V gene's germline CDR1 is SGHAT and CDR2 FQNNGV. V was clipped by 3 bases and J by 5 bases; unmatched bases: 7. The length of the CDR3 is 14 residues. CDR3 coding DNA: TGTGCCAGCAGCTTCAACAGGGGTGTTAACGAGCAGTACTTC. It is translated as CASSFNRGVNEQYF.

This rearrangement joins TRBV5-4 to TRBJ2-2; 7 positions match TRBD1. V dropped 2 bases and J dropped 7; count of bases not matched to a gene: 8. The germline CDR1 and CDR2 sequences are SGHNT and YYREEE (reference sequence). The CDR3 covers 15 residues. The CDR3 bases are TGTGCCAGCAGCTTTGACAGGGTTCAAGGCGGGGAGCTGTTTTTT. Translation gives CASSFDRVQGGELFF. The whole variable domain, filled in from reference TRBV5-4 and TRBJ2-2, reads ETGVTQSPTHLIKTRGQQVTLRCSSQSGHNTVSWYQQALGQGPQFIFQYYREEENGRGNFPPRFSGLQFPNYSSELNVNALELDDSALYLCASSFDRVQGGELFFGEGSRLTVL.

V gene TRBV30 combines with J gene TRBJ2-3; the D is unclear. V was clipped by 3 bases and J by 0 bases, with 7 bases between them. The CDR3 consists of 13 residues. Germline lookup yields CDR1 GTSNPN and CDR2 SVGIG (reference sequence). The CDR3 DNA is TGTGCCTGGAGGCAGAGTAGCACAGATACGCAGTATTTT. Its translation is CAWRQSSTDTQYF. Complete variable domain (other parts from reference TRBV30 and TRBJ2-3): SQTIHQWPATLVQPVGSPLSLECTVEGTSNPNLYWYRQAAGRGLQLLFYSVGIGQISSEVPQNLSASRPQDRQFILSSKKLLLSDSGFYLCAWRQSSTDTQYFGPGTRLTVL.

The J gene is TRBJ2-3, the V gene TRBV5-1; D possibly corresponds to TRBD1 (5 bases). CDR1 is SGHRS and CDR2 is YFSETQ in the germline V gene. Trimming pared 2 bases from V and 0 bases from J, leaving 7 bases between. The CDR3 is 14 amino acids. For the CDR3, the DNA is TGCGCCAGCAGCTTACCAGGGAGCACAGATACGCAGTATTTT. Translated, it gives CASSLPGSTDTQYF.

This clone was counted a few times. This chain links TRBV7-8 with TRBJ2-2, with TRBD1 matching 8 bases. The ends lost 5 bases at V and 6 bases at J; junction bases unmatched: 11. Germline lookup yields CDR1 SGHVS and CDR2 FQNEAQ. This CDR3 spans 16 amino acids. CDR3 coding DNA: TGTGCCAGCAGCAACCTTCCAGGGGGCTACGCCGGGGAGCTGTTTTTT. Translation: CASSNLPGGYAGELFF.

This clone was picked up a small number of times. The J gene is TRBJ1-2, the V gene TRBV11-3; TRBD1 matches 8 bases. CDR3 length: 17 residues. The germline V gene encodes CDR1 SGHNT and CDR2 YENEEA. With 1 base clipped from V and 7 bases from J, the junction kept 14 bases outside the gene matches. The CDR3, as DNA: TGTGCCAGCAGCTTAGCTACCGTAGGGACAGGTTCATCTGGCTACACCTTC. Translation gives CASSLATVGTGSSGYTF. Full variable domain (missing parts from reference TRBV11-3 and TRBJ1-2): EAGVVQSPRYKIIEKKQPVAFWCNPISGHNTLYWYLQNLGQGPELLIRYENEEAVDDSQLPKDRFSAERLKGVDSTLKIQPAELGDSAVYLCASSLATVGTGSSGYTFGSGTRLTVV.